The rows below give T cell receptor beta chains drawn from one sample of a study of blood T cell repertoires in COVID-19. Some clones are missing from TCRdb's copy, which holds only in-frame ones; the method was immunoSEQ multiplex PCR. In the table there are approximately 250,000 clones, 86% of which are singletons. Sequenced: peripheral blood. The receptors were sampled from a woman aged 80 or older with COVID-19, enrolled during active disease. The CDR3 runs from the conserved cysteine through the conserved F or W. D genes are given only for firm matches. A clone size is listed for some rows: how often the clone was seen (once, few, many), or a class if it is expanded.

j_call v_call cdr3_length d_call clone_size cdr3_nt cdr3_aa
TRBJ1-1 TRBV19 16 TRBD1 - TGTGCCAGTCGGGACAGGGGGCTTACATCGAACACTGAAGCTTTCTTT CASRDRGLTSNTEAFF
TRBJ2-7 TRBV19 14 TRBD2 - TGTGCCAGTAGGGAGCGAGCGGGGACCTACGAGCAGTACTTC CASRERAGTYEQYF
TRBJ1-4 TRBV19 15 TRBD1 - TGTGCCAGTAGTATAGCCCCACAGGGGGGTGAAAAACTGTTTTTT CASSIAPQGGEKLFF
TRBJ1-2 TRBV9 14 - - TGTGCCAGCAGCGTAGGGGACACCAACTATGGCTACACCTTC CASSVGDTNYGYTF
TRBJ1-1 TRBV2 14 TRBD1 - TGTGCCAGCAGTTATATGACAGGGACCACTGAAGCTTTCTTT CASSYMTGTTEAFF
TRBJ1-1 TRBV5-6 13 TRBD1 - TGTGCCAGCAGAGGGGGCCTGAACACTGAAGCTTTCTTT CASRGGLNTEAFF
TRBJ1-1 TRBV28 14 TRBD1 once TGTGCCAGCCCGGGACAGGGAAGGAACACTGAAGCTTTCTTT CASPGQGRNTEAFF
TRBJ1-1 TRBV5-1 15 - once TGCGCCAGCAGCCCGCGCCCCACAGGGAACACTGAAGCTTTCTTT CASSPRPTGNTEAFF
TRBJ1-6 TRBV7-6 15 - - TGTGCCAGCAGCTTAATGAGCTCCTATAATTCACCCCTCCACTTT CASSLMSSYNSPLHF
TRBJ1-6 TRBV25-1 17 TRBD1 once TGTGCCAGCAGTGGACCCTCCGACAGGGCTTGGAATTCACCCCTCCACTTT CASSGPSDRAWNSPLHF
TRBJ1-1 TRBV28 13 - - TGTGCCAGTGCGGGATTCAAGAACACTGAAGCTTTCTTT CASAGFKNTEAFF
TRBJ1-6 TRBV5-1 15 - - TGCGCCAGCAGCTCCTCCGGGGGAGGCGATTCACCCCTCCACTTT CASSSSGGGDSPLHF
TRBJ1-5 TRBV7-7 12 - - TGTGCTAGCAGTCAATCCAGACAGCCCCAGCATTTT CASSQSRQPQHF
TRBJ1-6 TRBV4-3 19 - - TGCGCCAGCAGCCAAGATCTGCGCAGGGAAGAGTCTTATAATTCACCCCTCCACTTT CASSQDLRREESYNSPLHF
TRBJ1-1 TRBV2 16 TRBD1 - TGTGCCAGCAGTGAGGGGACAGGGGGGAAAGGCACTGAAGCTTTCTTT CASSEGTGGKGTEAFF
TRBJ1-3 TRBV19 13 TRBD1 - TGTGCCAGTAGCCGGGACAGGGGAAACACCATATATTTT CASSRDRGNTIYF
TRBJ1-1 TRBV5-1 15 - - TGCGCCAGCAGCCCCAGGACAAGTATGAACACTGAAGCTTTCTTT CASSPRTSMNTEAFF
TRBJ1-5 TRBV19 17 TRBD1 - TGTGCCAGTAGTAGAGAGACAGGGGGCGGTTTGAAACAGCCCCAGCATTTT CASSRETGGGLKQPQHF